This TCR beta chain was recorded in a study of blood T cell repertoires in COVID-19. Profiled with immunoSEQ multiplex PCR; TCRdb holds only in-frame clones, not every one. There are about 44,000 clones in the sample; 80% to 90% occur only once, and approximately 4.3% lies in the top ten. CDR1 is SGDLS and CDR2 is YYNGEE in the germline V gene. V lost 3 bases to trimming and J lost 5 bases, with 17 bases between them. The CDR3 is 15 amino acids. The V call is TRBV9, the J call TRBJ2-5; possible D gene TRBD2, 6 bases. This receptor was obtained from a human donor in a cohort sampled during active COVID-19. Sequenced: peripheral blood. CDR3 sequence reads: CASSGAGRLSETQYF. The CDR3 DNA is TGTGCCAGCAGCGGTGCAGGGAGGCTATCCGAGACCCAGTACTTC.